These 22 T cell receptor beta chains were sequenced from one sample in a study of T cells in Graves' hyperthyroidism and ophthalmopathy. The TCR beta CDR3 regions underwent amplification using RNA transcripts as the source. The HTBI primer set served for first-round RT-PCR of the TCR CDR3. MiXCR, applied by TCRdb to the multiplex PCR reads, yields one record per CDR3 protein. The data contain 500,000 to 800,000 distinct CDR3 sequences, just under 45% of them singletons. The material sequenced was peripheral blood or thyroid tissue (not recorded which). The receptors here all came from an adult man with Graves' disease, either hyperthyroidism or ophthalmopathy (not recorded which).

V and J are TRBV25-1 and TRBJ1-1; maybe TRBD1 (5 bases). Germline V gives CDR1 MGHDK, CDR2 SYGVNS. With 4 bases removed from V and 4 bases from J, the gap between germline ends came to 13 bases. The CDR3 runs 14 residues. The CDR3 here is CASSAPRGGTEAFF. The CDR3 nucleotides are TGTGCCAGCAGTGCACCTAGGGGAGGCACTGAAGCTTTCTTT.

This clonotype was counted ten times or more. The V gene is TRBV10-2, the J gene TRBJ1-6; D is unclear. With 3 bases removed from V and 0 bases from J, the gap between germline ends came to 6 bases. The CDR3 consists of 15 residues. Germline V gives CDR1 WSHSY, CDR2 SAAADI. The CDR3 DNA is TGCGCCAGCAGTGAAGTCGGCTCCTATAATTCACCCCTCCACTTT. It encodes CASSEVGSYNSPLHF.

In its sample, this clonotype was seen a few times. CDR3 sequence reads: CASSSSGRDQPQHF. As DNA, the CDR3 is TGTGCCAGCAGCAGTTCGGGTAGAGATCAGCCCCAGCATTTT. The chain is built from TRBV6-5 and TRBJ1-5; no definite D call. CDR3 size: 14 residues. V was trimmed by 6 bases and J by 5 bases, leaving 14 bases between them. Germline V gene data show CDR1 as MNHEY and CDR2 as SVGAGI.

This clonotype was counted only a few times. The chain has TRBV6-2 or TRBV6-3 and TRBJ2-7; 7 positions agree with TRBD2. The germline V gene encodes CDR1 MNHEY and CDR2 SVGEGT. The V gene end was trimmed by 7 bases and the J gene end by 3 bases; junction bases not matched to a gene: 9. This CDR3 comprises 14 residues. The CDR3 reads CASTGQRGYYEQYF. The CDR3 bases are TGTGCCAGCACGGGGCAGCGGGGCTACTACGAGCAGTACTTC.

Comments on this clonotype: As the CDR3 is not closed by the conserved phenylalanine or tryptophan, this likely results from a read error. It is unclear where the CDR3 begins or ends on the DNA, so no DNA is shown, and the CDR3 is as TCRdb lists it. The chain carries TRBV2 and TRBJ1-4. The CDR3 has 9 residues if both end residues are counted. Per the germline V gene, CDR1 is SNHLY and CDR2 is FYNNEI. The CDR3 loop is CASRETVTN.

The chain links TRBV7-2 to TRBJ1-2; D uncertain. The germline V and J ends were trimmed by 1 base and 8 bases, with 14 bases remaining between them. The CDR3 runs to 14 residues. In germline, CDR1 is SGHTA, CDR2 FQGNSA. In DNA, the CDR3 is TGTGCCAGCAGCTTAGGCCCCCTGTCGGGCGGCTACACCTTC. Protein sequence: CASSLGPLSGGYTF.

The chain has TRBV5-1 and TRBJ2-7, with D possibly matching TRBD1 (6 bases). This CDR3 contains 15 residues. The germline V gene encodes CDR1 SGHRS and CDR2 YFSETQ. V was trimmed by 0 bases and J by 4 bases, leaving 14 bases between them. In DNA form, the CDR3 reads TGCGCCAGCAGCTTGGATCTGGGGGCGAATTACGAGCAGTACTTC. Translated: CASSLDLGANYEQYF.

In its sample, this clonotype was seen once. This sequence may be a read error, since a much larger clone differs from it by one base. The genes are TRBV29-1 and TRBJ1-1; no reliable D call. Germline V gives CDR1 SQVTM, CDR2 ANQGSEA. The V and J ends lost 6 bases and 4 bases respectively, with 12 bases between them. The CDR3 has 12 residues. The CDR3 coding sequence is TGCAGCGTGTACCCGCAAAGCACTGAAGCTTTCTTT. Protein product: CSVYPQSTEAFF. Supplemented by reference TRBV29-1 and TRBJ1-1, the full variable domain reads SAVISQKPSRDICQRGTSLTIQCQVDSQVTMMFWYRQQPGQSLTLIATANQGSEATYESGFVIDKFPISRPNLTFSTLTVSNMSPEDSSIYLCSVYPQSTEAFFGQGTRLTVV.

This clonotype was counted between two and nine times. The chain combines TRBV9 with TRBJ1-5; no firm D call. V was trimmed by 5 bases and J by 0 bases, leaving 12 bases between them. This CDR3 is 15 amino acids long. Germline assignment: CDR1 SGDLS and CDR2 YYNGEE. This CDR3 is CASSSRTDSNQPQHF. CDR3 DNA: TGTGCCAGCAGTTCCAGGACCGATAGCAATCAGCCCCAGCATTTT. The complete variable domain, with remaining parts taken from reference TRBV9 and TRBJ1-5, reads DSGVTQTPKHLITATGQRVTLRCSPRSGDLSVYWYQQSLDQGLQFLIQYYNGEERAKGNILERFSAQQFPDLHSELNLSSLELGDSALYFCASSSRTDSNQPQHFGDGTRLSIL.

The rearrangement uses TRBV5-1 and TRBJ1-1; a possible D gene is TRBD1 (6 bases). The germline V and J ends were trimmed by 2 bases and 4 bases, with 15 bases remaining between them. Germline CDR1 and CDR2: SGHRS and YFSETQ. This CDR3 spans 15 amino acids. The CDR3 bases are TGCGCCAGCAGCTTCGGGGGCGCTGGGAGCACTGAAGCTTTCTTT. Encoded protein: CASSFGGAGSTEAFF.

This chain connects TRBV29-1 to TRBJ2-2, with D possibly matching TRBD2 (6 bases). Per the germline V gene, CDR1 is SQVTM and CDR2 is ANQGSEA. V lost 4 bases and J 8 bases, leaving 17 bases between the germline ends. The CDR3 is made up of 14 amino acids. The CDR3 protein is CSVGGARGGGELFF. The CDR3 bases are TGCAGCGTTGGAGGGGCACGGGGAGGTGGGGAGCTGTTTTTT.

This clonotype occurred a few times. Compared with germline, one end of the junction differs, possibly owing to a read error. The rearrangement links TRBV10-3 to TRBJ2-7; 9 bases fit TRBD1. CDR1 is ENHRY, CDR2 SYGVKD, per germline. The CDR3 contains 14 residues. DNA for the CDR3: TGTGCCAGCAGTGAAGGACAGGGGCTAGGCGAGCAGTACTTC. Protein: CASSEGQGLGEQYF.

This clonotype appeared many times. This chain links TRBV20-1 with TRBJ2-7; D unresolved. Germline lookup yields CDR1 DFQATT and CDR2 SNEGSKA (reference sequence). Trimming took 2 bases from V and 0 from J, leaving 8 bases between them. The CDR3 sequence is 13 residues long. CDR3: CSARSAYSYEQYF. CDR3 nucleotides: TGCAGTGCTAGATCCGCCTACTCCTACGAGCAGTACTTC.

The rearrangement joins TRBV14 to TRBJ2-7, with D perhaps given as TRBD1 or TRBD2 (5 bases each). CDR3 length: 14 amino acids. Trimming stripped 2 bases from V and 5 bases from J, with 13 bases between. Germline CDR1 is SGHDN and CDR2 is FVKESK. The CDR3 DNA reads TGTGCCAGCAGCCAAATCGGGGCAAGTAACGAGCAGTACTTC. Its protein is CASSQIGASNEQYF.

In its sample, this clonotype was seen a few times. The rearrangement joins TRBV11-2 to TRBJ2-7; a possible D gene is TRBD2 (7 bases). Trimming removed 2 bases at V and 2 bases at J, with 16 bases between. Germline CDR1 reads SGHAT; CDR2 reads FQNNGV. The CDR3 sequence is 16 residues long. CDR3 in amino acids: CASSLPVGRGAYEQYF. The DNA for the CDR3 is TGTGCCAGCAGCTTACCAGTGGGGAGGGGGGCCTACGAGCAGTACTTC.

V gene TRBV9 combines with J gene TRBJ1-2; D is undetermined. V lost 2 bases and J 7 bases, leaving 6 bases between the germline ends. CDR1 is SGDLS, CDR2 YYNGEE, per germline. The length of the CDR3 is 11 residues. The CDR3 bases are TGTGCCAGCAGCGTTGACGGTGGCTACACCTTC. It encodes CASSVDGGYTF.

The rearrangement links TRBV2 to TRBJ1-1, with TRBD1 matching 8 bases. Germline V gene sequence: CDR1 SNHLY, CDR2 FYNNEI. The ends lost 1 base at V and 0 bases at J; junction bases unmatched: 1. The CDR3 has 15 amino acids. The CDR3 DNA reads TGTGCCAGCAGTGAAGGGACAGGGATGAACACTGAAGCTTTCTTT. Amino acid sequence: CASSEGTGMNTEAFF.

DNA for the CDR3: TGTGCCAGCGTTGAATACGGGGGTGTCAACTACGAGCAGTACTTC. Protein product: CASVEYGGVNYEQYF. The chain joins TRBV2 to TRBJ2-7; D is possibly TRBD2 (6 bases). Germline values: CDR1 SNHLY, CDR2 FYNNEI. Trimming stripped 8 bases from V and 3 bases from J, with 20 bases between. The CDR3 totals 15 residues.

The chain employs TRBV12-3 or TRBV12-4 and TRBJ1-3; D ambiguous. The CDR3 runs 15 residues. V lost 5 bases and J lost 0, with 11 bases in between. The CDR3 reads CASSHSYSSGNTIYF. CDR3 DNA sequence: TGTGCCAGCAGTCACAGTTATTCCTCTGGAAACACCATATATTTT.

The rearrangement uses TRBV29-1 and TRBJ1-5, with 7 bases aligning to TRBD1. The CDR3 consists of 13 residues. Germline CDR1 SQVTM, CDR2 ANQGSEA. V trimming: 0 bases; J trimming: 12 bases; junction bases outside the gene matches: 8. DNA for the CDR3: TGCAGCGTTGAAGAGGGCAGGGGGACAGACCAGCATTTT. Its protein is CSVEEGRGTDQHF. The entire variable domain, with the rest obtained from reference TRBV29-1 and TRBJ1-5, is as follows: SAVISQKPSRDICQRGTSLTIQCQVDSQVTMMFWYRQQPGQSLTLIATANQGSEATYESGFVIDKFPISRPNLTFSTLTVSNMSPEDSSIYLCSVEEGRGTDQHFGDGTRLSIL.

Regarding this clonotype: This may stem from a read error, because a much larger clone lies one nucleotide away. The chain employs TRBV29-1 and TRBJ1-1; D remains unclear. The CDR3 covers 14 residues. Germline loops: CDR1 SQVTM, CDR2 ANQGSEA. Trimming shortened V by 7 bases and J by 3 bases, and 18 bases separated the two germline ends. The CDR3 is CSAVTGPWDTEAFF. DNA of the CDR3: TGCAGCGCTGTCACGGGCCCTTGGGACACTGAAGCTTTCTTT.

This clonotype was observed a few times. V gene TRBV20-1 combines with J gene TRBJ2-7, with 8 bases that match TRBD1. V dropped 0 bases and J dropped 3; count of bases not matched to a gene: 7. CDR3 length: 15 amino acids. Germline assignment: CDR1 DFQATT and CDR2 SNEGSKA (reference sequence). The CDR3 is CSAREGTGGRYEQYF. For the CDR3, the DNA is TGCAGTGCTAGAGAAGGGACAGGCGGTCGCTACGAGCAGTACTTC.